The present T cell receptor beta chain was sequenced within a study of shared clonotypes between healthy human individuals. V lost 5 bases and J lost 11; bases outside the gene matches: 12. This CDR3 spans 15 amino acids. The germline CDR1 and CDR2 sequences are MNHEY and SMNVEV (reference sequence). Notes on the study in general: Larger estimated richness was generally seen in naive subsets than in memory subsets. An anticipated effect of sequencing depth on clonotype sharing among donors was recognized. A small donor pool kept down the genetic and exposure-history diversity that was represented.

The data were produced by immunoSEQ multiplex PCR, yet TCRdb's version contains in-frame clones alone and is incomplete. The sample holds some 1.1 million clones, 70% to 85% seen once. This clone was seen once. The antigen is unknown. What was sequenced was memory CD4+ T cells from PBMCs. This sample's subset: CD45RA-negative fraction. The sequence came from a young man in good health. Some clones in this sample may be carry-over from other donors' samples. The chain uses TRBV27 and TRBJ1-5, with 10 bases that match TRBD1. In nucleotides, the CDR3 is TGTGCCAGCAGTCCACGTCCCGGGACAGGGGCGGCCCAGCATTTT. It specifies CASSPRPGTGAAQHF.